The rows below give T cell receptor beta chains drawn from one sample of a study of blood T cells in healthy people across ages. Using its own MiXCR run on the 5' RACE reads, TCRdb lists one record per CDR3 protein. The sample has about 1.8 million distinct CDR3 sequences, about 50% seen once. The sequencing input was blood. The receptors were gathered from a woman between 40 and 50 years old in good health. Each CDR3 is given with its conserved first and last residue. The D gene is left open where the match is weak. Some rows mark clone size as missing; the rest say once, few, many or name a class of expanded clone.

V: TRBV4-3
size: -
D: TRBD2
J: TRBJ2-1
DNA: TGCGCCAGCAGCCTTCTAACGACAGCGGGGAATGAGCAGTTCTTC
CDR3: CASSLLTTAGNEQFF

V: TRBV27
size: few
D: -
J: TRBJ2-5
DNA: TGTGCCAGCAGTTTATCCCCTACGGACTGGGGGGAGACCCAGTACTTC
CDR3: CASSLSPTDWGETQYF

V: TRBV20-1
size: -
D: -
J: TRBJ2-7
DNA: TGCAGTGCTAGCCTACCTTACAGGGCTTACGAGCAGTACTTC
CDR3: CSASLPYRAYEQYF

V: TRBV10-1
size: -
D: TRBD1
J: TRBJ1-6
DNA: TGCGCCAGCAGTGGTCAGGGGGCAGGTTCACCCCTCCACTTT
CDR3: CASSGQGAGSPLHF

V: TRBV6-5
size: -
D: -
J: TRBJ2-5
DNA: TGTGCCAGCAGTGTCTCCGGGGCTCCCGGAGAGACCCAGTACTTC
CDR3: CASSVSGAPGETQYF

V: TRBV12-3/TRBV12-4
size: few
D: TRBD1
J: TRBJ1-4
DNA: TGTGCCAGCAGGCCGGGACAGGGGATTGAAAAACTGTTTTTT
CDR3: CASRPGQGIEKLFF

V: TRBV5-1
size: few
D: -
J: TRBJ2-1
DNA: TGCGCCAGCAGCTTGATTGTAACTACCCTTGGGAATGAGCAGTTCTTC
CDR3: CASSLIVTTLGNEQFF

V: TRBV4-2
size: few
D: -
J: TRBJ2-5
DNA: TGTGCCAGCAGCCTGGGAGAGGGGGACCAAGAGACCCAGTACTTC
CDR3: CASSLGEGDQETQYF

V: TRBV4-2
size: -
D: -
J: TRBJ2-2
DNA: TGTGCCAGCAGCCAAGATTACAGCGCCGGGGAGCTGTTTTTT
CDR3: CASSQDYSAGELFF

V: TRBV7-2
size: few
D: -
J: TRBJ2-3
DNA: TGTGCCAGCAGCGCCCCCCCCGGGACAATTATCACAGATACGCAGTATTTT
CDR3: CASSAPPGTIITDTQYF

V: TRBV20-1
size: -
D: -
J: TRBJ1-2
DNA: TGCAGTGCTAGGGACCAGGGTCCTCATGGCTACACCTTC
CDR3: CSARDQGPHGYTF

V: TRBV7-2
size: few
D: -
J: TRBJ1-2
DNA: TGTGCCAGCAGCTTAGTGCAGGTTGGCTATGGCTACACCTTC
CDR3: CASSLVQVGYGYTF

V: TRBV5-1
size: -
D: TRBD1
J: TRBJ2-7
DNA: TGCGCCAGCAGCCCTTCGGGACAGAGTCCATACGAGCAGTACTTC
CDR3: CASSPSGQSPYEQYF

V: TRBV14
size: few
D: TRBD1
J: TRBJ2-3
DNA: TGTGCCAGCAGCCAGGCTACAGGGGCCTTTACTACGCAGTATTTT
CDR3: CASSQATGAFTTQYF

V: TRBV27
size: few
D: -
J: TRBJ2-1
DNA: TGTGCCAGCCGCGGCGGGGTCGGAAGGCAATCGGATGAGCAGTTCTTC
CDR3: CASRGGVGRQSDEQFF

V: TRBV6-5
size: -
D: -
J: TRBJ2-5
DNA: TGTGCCAGCAGTTACTCCGGACAGAAAGCCCAAGAGACCCAGTACTTC
CDR3: CASSYSGQKAQETQYF

V: TRBV6-5
size: -
D: TRBD1
J: TRBJ2-1
DNA: TGTGCCAGCAGTTCGCCATGGACAGGGAAGATAGGCAATGAGCAGTTCTTC
CDR3: CASSSPWTGKIGNEQFF

V: TRBV20-1
size: -
D: TRBD1
J: TRBJ2-3
DNA: TGCAGTGCTATACAGGGGGCCGCAGATACGCAGTATTTT
CDR3: CSAIQGAADTQYF

V: TRBV11-2
size: few
D: TRBD1
J: TRBJ1-2
DNA: TGTGCCAGCAGCGGGGGGGACAGTTACTATGGCTACACCTTC
CDR3: CASSGGDSYYGYTF

V: TRBV28
size: -
D: TRBD1
J: TRBJ2-7
DNA: TGTGCCAGCAGCACCGCGGGACAGGGAGATTGGGAGCAGTACTTC
CDR3: CASSTAGQGDWEQYF

V: TRBV3-1
size: -
D: TRBD2
J: TRBJ2-7
DNA: TGTGCCAGCAGCTTCCAGATTAGCGGGGGGGCCAACGAGCAGTACTTC
CDR3: CASSFQISGGANEQYF

V: TRBV5-6
size: few
D: TRBD1
J: TRBJ2-6
DNA: TGTGCCAGCAGTATTCAGGGGGCCTCTGGGGCCAACGTCCTGACTTTC
CDR3: CASSIQGASGANVLTF

V: TRBV29-1
size: -
D: -
J: TRBJ1-2
DNA: TGCAGCGTCTTTAACTATGGCTACACCTTC
CDR3: CSVFNYGYTF

V: TRBV29-1
size: -
D: -
J: TRBJ2-7
DNA: TGCAGCGTTGGAGATTCAATCTACGAGCAGTACTTC
CDR3: CSVGDSIYEQYF

V: TRBV20-1
size: few
D: TRBD2
J: TRBJ2-7
DNA: TGCAGTGCTAGGACAAAGACTAGCGGGGGCTACGAGCAGTACTTC
CDR3: CSARTKTSGGYEQYF

V: TRBV3-1
size: -
D: TRBD2
J: TRBJ2-5
DNA: TGTGCCAGCAGCCAAGAGACAGCGGGGTACCAAGAGACCCAGTACTTC
CDR3: CASSQETAGYQETQYF

V: TRBV7-2
size: -
D: TRBD1
J: TRBJ2-1
DNA: TGTGCCAGCAGCATCCGCGGGACAGGTTACAATGAGCAGTTCTTC
CDR3: CASSIRGTGYNEQFF

V: TRBV27
size: once
D: TRBD1
J: TRBJ2-3
DNA: TGTGCCAGCAGTTCTCATGGGACAGGGGTTCGACAGGGAGATACGCAGTATTTT
CDR3: CASSSHGTGVRQGDTQYF

V: TRBV7-9
size: -
D: TRBD1
J: TRBJ1-5
DNA: TGTGCCAGCAGCTTAAACGGTGGGACAGGGTGGAATCAGCCCCAGCATTTT
CDR3: CASSLNGGTGWNQPQHF

V: TRBV5-1
size: -
D: -
J: TRBJ2-7
DNA: TGCGCCAGCAGCTTACAGGACTTCCACTACGAGCAGTACTTC
CDR3: CASSLQDFHYEQYF

V: TRBV28
size: -
D: TRBD1
J: TRBJ2-7
DNA: TGTGCCAGCATGGTGGGACAGGCAGCTGCCTACGAGCAGTACTTC
CDR3: CASMVGQAAAYEQYF

V: TRBV10-3
size: few
D: -
J: TRBJ2-5
DNA: TGTGCCATCAGTGAGCGGAAGGGAGAGACCCAGTACTTC
CDR3: CAISERKGETQYF

V: TRBV6-2/TRBV6-3
size: once
D: TRBD1
J: TRBJ2-3
DNA: TGTGCCAGCAGTTACAAAGGGGGCCGAGGAGATACGCAGTATTTT
CDR3: CASSYKGGRGDTQYF

V: TRBV7-2
size: -
D: TRBD1
J: TRBJ1-2
DNA: TGTGCCAGCAGCCTAGACAGGGGTTCCGGCTACACCTTC
CDR3: CASSLDRGSGYTF

V: TRBV6-2/TRBV6-3
size: -
D: -
J: TRBJ2-1
DNA: TGTGCCAGCAGCAGCAGCCTGGGACCCTCTAGCTCCTACAATGAGCAGTTCTTC
CDR3: CASSSSLGPSSSYNEQFF

V: TRBV20-1
size: -
D: TRBD2
J: TRBJ2-1
DNA: TGCAGTGCTCTTCTAGCGGGGGTGTACAATGAGCAGTTCTTC
CDR3: CSALLAGVYNEQFF

V: TRBV2
size: few
D: -
J: TRBJ1-2
DNA: TGTGCCAGCAGTCCGCTGGAGACAGTAAACTATGGCTACACCTTC
CDR3: CASSPLETVNYGYTF

V: TRBV6-2/TRBV6-3
size: -
D: -
J: TRBJ1-2
DNA: TGTGCCAGCAGTCTCCAATTAGGCAGCTATGGCTACACCTTC
CDR3: CASSLQLGSYGYTF

V: TRBV20-1
size: -
D: -
J: TRBJ2-1
DNA: TGCAGTGCTCGTTATAGAGCCAGCGGCAGCTCCTACAATGAGCAGTTCTTC
CDR3: CSARYRASGSSYNEQFF

V: TRBV13
size: -
D: -
J: TRBJ2-5
DNA: TGTGCCAGCAGCTTAGCCCGACAGGGAGGAGAGACCCGGTACTTC
CDR3: CASSLARQGGETRYF

V: TRBV7-2
size: few
D: -
J: TRBJ1-6
DNA: TGTGCCAGCAGCATTCAACAGGATTCACCCCTCCACTTT
CDR3: CASSIQQDSPLHF

V: TRBV28
size: -
D: -
J: TRBJ1-5
DNA: TGTGCCAGCAGCGACACTGTAAGCAGCAATCAGCCCCAGCATTTT
CDR3: CASSDTVSSNQPQHF

V: TRBV20-1
size: few
D: -
J: TRBJ2-7
DNA: TGCAGTGCTAGGCTTCCTGCGGGGGCAAACTCCTACGAGCAGTACTTC
CDR3: CSARLPAGANSYEQYF

V: TRBV29-1
size: few
D: -
J: TRBJ2-7
DNA: TGCAGCGTTGGCGACAGCCCCTACGAGCAGTACTTC
CDR3: CSVGDSPYEQYF

V: TRBV20-1
size: few
D: -
J: TRBJ2-3
DNA: TGCAGTGCTAGTCCGGCCACAGATACGCAGTATTTT
CDR3: CSASPATDTQYF

V: TRBV5-1
size: -
D: -
J: TRBJ2-7
DNA: TGCGCCAGCGGTGAAGTCTCCTACGAGCAGTACTTC
CDR3: CASGEVSYEQYF

V: TRBV28
size: -
D: TRBD2
J: TRBJ2-5
DNA: TGTGCCAGCAGTACCGGGGGGGCCGGTGAGACCCAGTACTTC
CDR3: CASSTGGAGETQYF

V: TRBV9
size: few
D: -
J: TRBJ1-4
DNA: TGTGCCAGCAGCCTAACAGGGTGGTCTAATGAAAAACTGTTTTTT
CDR3: CASSLTGWSNEKLFF